The 26 T cell receptor beta chains below were found in one sample sequenced in a study of T cell responses to AZD1222 COVID-19 vaccine. The method was immunoSEQ multiplex PCR; TCRdb's version includes in-frame clones alone and lacks a portion of them. Here the sample spans 100,000 or so clones, roughly 86% being singletons. Sequencing used peripheral blood, obtained on day 0 of AZD1222 vaccination. The receptor source for this set is an adult in good health.

About this clone itself: The junction departs from germline at one end; a sequencing error may be responsible. V gene TRBV7-3 combines with J gene TRBJ2-2; TRBD1 matches 7 bases. Germline CDR1 is SGHTA and CDR2 is FQGTGA. This CDR3 has 20 residues. The CDR3 DNA is TGTGCCAGCAGCGTCCGGTCTCGACAGGGAATATCGTTAGAACACCGGGGAGCTGTTTTT. Its protein is CASSVRSRQGISLEHRGAVF.

The CDR3 region has the DNA TGTGCCAGTAGTATAGATCTGTTTGGGGCTGGGGCCAACGTCCTGACTTTC. It codes for CASSIDLFGAGANVLTF. V gene TRBV19 combines with J gene TRBJ2-6; D is uncertain. Germline V gene sequence: CDR1 LNHDA, CDR2 SQIVND (reference sequence). This CDR3 comprises 17 residues. V shed 0 bases and J shed 2 bases, with 11 bases lying between them.

The chain combines TRBV5-6 with TRBJ2-4; maybe TRBD2 (5 bases). Germline V gives CDR1 SGHDT, CDR2 YYEEEE. This CDR3 is built from 13 residues. V lost 4 bases, J lost 9 bases, and 14 bases lay in between. CDR3 loop: CASSPIEGVIQYF. The CDR3 bases are TGTGCCAGCAGCCCTATTGAGGGTGTCATTCAGTACTTC. Full variable domain (rest looked up from reference TRBV5-6 and TRBJ2-4): DAGVTQSPTHLIKTRGQQVTLRCSPKSGHDTVSWYQQALGQGPQFIFQYYEEEERQRGNFPDRFSGHQFPNYSSELNVNALLLGDSALYLCASSPIEGVIQYFGAGTRLSVL.

The chain uses TRBV11-2 and TRBJ1-1, with D possibly TRBD1 on 5 matching bases. This CDR3 is built from 15 residues. Germline V lookup: CDR1 SGHAT, CDR2 FQNNGV. The V and J ends lost 1 base and 6 bases respectively, with 15 bases between them. This CDR3 reads CASSLVDWTKAEAFF. CDR3 sequence (DNA): TGTGCCAGCAGCTTAGTGGATTGGACAAAGGCTGAAGCTTTCTTT.

The chain is built from TRBV28 and TRBJ2-2, with a weak D call TRBD1 (6 bases). CDR1 and CDR2 from the germline V gene are MDHEN and SYDVKM. Between the trimmed V and J ends, which lost 6 bases and 0 bases, there was a span of 14 bases. The CDR3 runs to 16 residues. The CDR3 nucleotides are TGTGCCAGCAGGTCGACCGGGACAACGAACACCGGGGAGCTGTTTTTT. Its translation: CASRSTGTTNTGELFF. The complete variable domain, with remaining parts taken from reference TRBV28 and TRBJ2-2, reads DVKVTQSSRYLVKRTGEKVFLECVQDMDHENMFWYRQDPGLGLRLIYFSYDVKMKEKGDIPEGYSVSREKKERFSLILESASTNQTSMYLCASRSTGTTNTGELFFGEGSRLTVL.

This chain links TRBV30 with TRBJ2-1; D is unclear. This CDR3 has 14 amino acids. V was cut by 2 bases and J by 1 base, with 9 bases left in between. Germline loops: CDR1 GTSNPN, CDR2 SVGIG (reference sequence). The CDR3 loop reads CAWSQGRSYNEQFF. CDR3 nucleotides: TGTGCCTGGAGTCAAGGAAGGTCCTACAATGAGCAGTTCTTC.

This clone was counted only a few times. The chain joins TRBV25-1 to TRBJ1-1, with TRBD1 matching over 7 bases. The CDR3 runs 13 residues. J lost 6 bases, V lost 4 bases, and 5 bases had no gene match. The germline CDR1 and CDR2 sequences are MGHDK and SYGVNS. CDR3 sequence: CASSVTGVAEAFF. DNA of the CDR3: TGTGCCAGCAGTGTTACAGGGGTTGCTGAAGCTTTCTTT.

This clone turned up a few times. The chain couples TRBV5-1 to TRBJ2-3; 8 bases align to TRBD2. V gave up 4 bases and J gave up 2 bases; unmatched junction bases: 9. Germline V gene lookup returns CDR1 SGHRS and CDR2 YFSETQ. The CDR3 loop spans 16 amino acids. The DNA of the CDR3 is TGCGCCAGCAGCGCGGGAAGCGGGAGTCCCACAGATACGCAGTATTTT. Protein sequence: CASSAGSGSPTDTQYF.

J is TRBJ2-5 and V is TRBV29-1, with 7 bases that match TRBD1. CDR3 length equals 14 residues. Unmatched junction bases numbered 9, after V lost 3 bases and J lost 5 bases. Germline V gene data show CDR1 as SQVTM and CDR2 as ANQGSEA. DNA of the CDR3: TGCAGCGTTGACACACAGGGGTCGGTTGAGACCCAGTACTTC. This translates into CSVDTQGSVETQYF.

The chain carries TRBV10-3 and TRBJ2-7, with 13 bases lining up with TRBD2. The CDR3 runs to 16 residues. The ends lost 4 bases at V and 5 bases at J; junction bases unmatched: 8. Germline V gives CDR1 ENHRY, CDR2 SYGVKD. CDR3 sequence reads: CAISGRLAGGENEQYF. The CDR3 bases are TGTGCCATCAGTGGGAGACTAGCGGGAGGCGAGAACGAGCAGTACTTC.

The J gene is TRBJ1-1, the V gene TRBV5-1; D possibly corresponds to TRBD1 (5 bases). Trimming took 2 bases from V and 3 from J, leaving 11 bases between them. The CDR3 runs to 14 residues. The germline V gene encodes CDR1 SGHRS and CDR2 YFSETQ. The CDR3 bases are TGCGCCAGCAGCTTCCTCGGGGCTGACACTGAAGCTTTCTTT. Translating it yields CASSFLGADTEAFF.

CDR3 residues: CASSSGVVEQYF. The CDR3, as DNA: TGTGCCAGCAGTTCGGGGGTAGTCGAGCAGTACTTC. The V gene is TRBV6-5, the J gene TRBJ2-7; a weak D match, TRBD2 (6 bases). The CDR3 contains 12 residues. V was shortened by 4 bases and J by 6 bases, with 10 bases between the two germline ends. The germline V gene has CDR1 MNHEY and CDR2 SVGAGI.

In this sample, this clone turned up once. J is TRBJ1-4 and V is TRBV5-1, with 7 positions matching TRBD1. The germline gives CDR1 SGHRS, CDR2 YFSETQ. The CDR3 totals 13 residues. The V segment lost 3 bases and the J segment 6 bases; nucleotides outside the gene matches: 2. CDR3 region: CASSYQGDEKLFF. CDR3 DNA sequence: TGCGCCAGCAGCTACCAGGGGGATGAAAAACTGTTTTTT.

The chain carries TRBV7-9 and TRBJ1-2; 7 bases line up with TRBD1. Germline CDR1 SEHNR, CDR2 FQNEAQ (reference sequence). The junction had 6 bases not matched to a gene; V was cut back by 5 bases and J by 3 bases. The CDR3 is made up of 14 amino acids. CDR3 sequence reads: CASSPPTGDYGYTF. The CDR3 DNA sequence: TGTGCCAGCAGCCCCCCCACAGGGGACTATGGCTACACCTTC.

This chain connects TRBV2 to TRBJ2-3, with 14 bases matching TRBD2. The V segment lost 6 bases and the J segment 4 bases; nucleotides outside the gene matches: 0. The CDR3 runs to 14 residues. Germline assignment: CDR1 SNHLY and CDR2 FYNNEI. The CDR3: CASRGLAGADTQYF. The CDR3 DNA follows: TGTGCCAGCAGGGGACTAGCGGGAGCAGATACGCAGTATTTT.

The genes are TRBV2 and TRBJ1-5; 8 bases are a match to TRBD1. The junction had 8 bases not matched to a gene; V was cut back by 6 bases and J by 1 base. The CDR3 consists of 16 residues. Germline values: CDR1 SNHLY, CDR2 FYNNEI. CDR3: CASRGKQGASNQPQHF. The CDR3, as DNA: TGTGCCAGCAGAGGGAAGCAGGGGGCGAGCAATCAGCCCCAGCATTTT.

The V gene is TRBV19, the J gene TRBJ2-5; no reliable D call. The CDR3 extends over 11 amino acids. Per germline, CDR1 LNHDA and CDR2 SQIVND (reference sequence). The ends were cut back, 10 bases at V and 1 base at J, with 7 bases in the middle. The CDR3 is CATSTQETQYF. As DNA, the CDR3 is TGTGCCACCTCCACCCAAGAGACCCAGTACTTC.

This clone occurred a few times. The chain joins TRBV6-2 or TRBV6-3 to TRBJ1-1; no firm D call. This CDR3 has 14 residues. V dropped 0 bases and J dropped 5 bases, with 10 bases sitting between them. Germline CDR1 and CDR2: MNHEY and SVGEGT. The CDR3 DNA follows: TGTGCCAGCAGTTACTCGAGCCCGCGGACTGAAGCTTTCTTT. Translation: CASSYSSPRTEAFF.

This clone appeared once. The chain uses TRBV7-2 and TRBJ2-3, with 9 nucleotides matching TRBD2. Germline loops: CDR1 SGHTA, CDR2 FQGNSA. This CDR3 region has 15 residues. V lost 2 bases and J lost 4; bases outside the gene matches: 4. The CDR3 nucleotides are TGTGCCAGCAGCTTAAGCGGGGGGTACTCAGATACGCAGTATTTT. Protein product: CASSLSGGYSDTQYF. The complete variable domain, with remaining parts taken from reference TRBV7-2 and TRBJ2-3, reads GAGVSQSPSNKVTEKGKDVELRCDPISGHTALYWYRQSLGQGLEFLIYFQGNSAPDKSGLPSDRFSAERTGGSVSTLTIQRTQQEDSAVYLCASSLSGGYSDTQYFGPGTRLTVL.

The CDR3 loop reads CASSFNNYEQYF. CDR3 DNA sequence: TGCGCCAGCAGCTTCAACAACTACGAGCAGTACTTC. The genes are TRBV5-1 and TRBJ2-7; D is uncertain. The CDR3 sequence is 12 residues long. Germline loops: CDR1 SGHRS, CDR2 YFSETQ. The V and J ends lost 2 bases and 3 bases respectively, with 6 bases between them.

This clone was recorded only once. The genes are TRBV28 and TRBJ1-6; possibly TRBD1 for D (5 bases). Trimming cost V 6 bases and J 6 bases, with 21 bases left between them. CDR3 size: 17 residues. Germline CDR1 is MDHEN and CDR2 is SYDVKM. CDR3 sequence: CASRTAGAAGVNSPLHF. CDR3 in DNA: TGTGCCAGCAGAACGGCTGGGGCGGCAGGTGTTAATTCACCCCTCCACTTT. The whole variable domain, filled in from reference TRBV28 and TRBJ1-6, reads DVKVTQSSRYLVKRTGEKVFLECVQDMDHENMFWYRQDPGLGLRLIYFSYDVKMKEKGDIPEGYSVSREKKERFSLILESASTNQTSMYLCASRTAGAAGVNSPLHFGNGTRLTVT.

The rearrangement joins TRBV27 to TRBJ2-7; TRBD1 matches at 7 bases. Germline V lookup: CDR1 MNHEY, CDR2 SMNVEV (reference sequence). V dropped 5 bases and J dropped 4; count of bases not matched to a gene: 8. CDR3 length: 14 amino acids. CDR3 in DNA: TGTGCCAGCAGTCCGCGTTTCAGGGGGTACGAGCAGTACTTC. It codes for CASSPRFRGYEQYF.

The chain joins TRBV5-1 to TRBJ1-2; 8 bases fit TRBD1. The ends lost 7 bases at V and 4 bases at J; junction bases unmatched: 12. From germline, CDR1 is SGHRS and CDR2 YFSETQ. There are 15 residues in the CDR3. DNA of the CDR3: TGCGCCAGCCAACGAGGCAGGGGGCAGGTCTATGGCTACACCTTC. This encodes CASQRGRGQVYGYTF.

The CDR3 DNA is TGTGCCAGCAACCCGGGACGGAACACCGGGGAGCTGTTTTTT. It codes for CASNPGRNTGELFF. The chain couples TRBV28 to TRBJ2-2, with D tentatively TRBD1 or TRBD2 (5 bases each). Trimming left V 7 bases short and J 1 base short, with 10 bases between. Germline V lookup: CDR1 MDHEN, CDR2 SYDVKM. This CDR3 contains 14 residues.

This sequence joins TRBV5-1 and TRBJ2-7, with TRBD2 identical over 12 bases. The CDR3 covers 17 residues. V gave up 2 bases and J gave up 2 bases; unmatched junction bases: 8. The germline V gene has CDR1 SGHRS and CDR2 YFSETQ. The CDR3 loop is CASSFTRTSGIPYEQYF. The CDR3 nucleotides are TGCGCCAGCAGCTTCACACGGACTAGCGGGATACCCTACGAGCAGTACTTC. The entire variable domain, with the rest obtained from reference TRBV5-1 and TRBJ2-7, is as follows: KAGVTQTPRYLIKTRGQQVTLSCSPISGHRSVSWYQQTPGQGLQFLFEYFSETQRNKGNFPGRFSGRQFSNSRSEMNVSTLELGDSALYLCASSFTRTSGIPYEQYFGPGTRLTVT.

This clone showed up just a few times. The CDR3 region is CASSLLAGSLADTQYF. CDR3 coding DNA: TGTGCCAGCAGCTTACTAGCGGGGAGTTTGGCAGATACGCAGTATTTT. V is TRBV7-2 and J is TRBJ2-3, with 9 bases matching TRBD2. Germline-derived CDR1 and CDR2 are SGHTA and FQGNSA. The CDR3 runs 16 residues. The junction had 7 bases not matched to a gene; V was cut back by 2 bases and J by 4 bases.